This T cell receptor beta chain was captured in a study of a mutant IDH1 vaccine in newly diagnosed glioma. Study information: Averaging about 37 years of age, treated patients were 62.5% male and about 38% female.

The trim removed 3 bases at V and 4 bases at J, leaving 10 bases unmatched. This CDR3 comprises 16 residues. Germline V CDR1 and CDR2: SGHNT, YYREEE (reference sequence). A word on this clone: Antigen specificity is unknown.

General study points: Vaccine-induced immune responses occurred in more than 80% of patients.

Time point: week 35, safety follow-up. A single vaccine dose contained 300 ug of mutant IDH1 20-mer peptide, and topical imiquimod was used with it. Profiled with immunoSEQ multiplex PCR; TCRdb holds only in-frame clones, not every one. Among over 65,000 clones listed, roughly 80% were seen once. The sample here was PBMCs, taken from a glioma patient whose treatment included an IDH1 peptide vaccine. The chain has TRBV5-4 and TRBJ2-3, with 8 bases identical to TRBD1. This receptor was taken from a man aged 18-30 years with glioma. The CDR3 DNA sequence: TGTGCCAGCAGCTGGATCAGGCAGGGGGCTGCAGATACGCAGTATTTT. Translated: CASSWIRQGAADTQYF. The complete variable domain, with remaining parts taken from reference TRBV5-4 and TRBJ2-3, reads ETGVTQSPTHLIKTRGQQVTLRCSSQSGHNTVSWYQQALGQGPQFIFQYYREEENGRGNFPPRFSGLQFPNYSSELNVNALELDDSALYLCASSWIRQGAADTQYFGPGTRLTVL.